The count of the clone carrying this TCR beta chain is one. The antigen is unknown. A much larger clone lies one base from this, so it may be a read error. The TCRbeta library incorporated unique molecular identifiers. TCRdb reanalysed the PCR reads using MiXCR and keeps one entry per CDR3 protein. The sample yields 250,000 to 300,000 distinct CDR3 sequences, about 9.9% seen once. The CDR3 consists of 14 residues. The V end lost 3 bases, the J end lost 8 bases, and 15 bases lay between the germline ends. The V gene's germline CDR1 is SGHDT and CDR2 YYEEEE. These data are taken from a study of T-cell reconstitution after alpha-beta-depleted transplantation in children. Whole-study results and caveats: It was newly produced T cells that mostly accounted for T-cell counts and diversity one year after transplant.

This rearrangement joins TRBV5-6 to TRBJ2-4; D unresolved. Sequenced material: peripheral blood, taken 180 days after TCRalphabeta/CD19-depleted stem cell transplant. The TCR originated in a male patient between 2 and 15 years old who had a stem cell transplant for chronic granulomatous disease, so the T cells may come from the graft donor. The CDR3 reads CASSSAGLLDIQYF. Written as DNA, the CDR3 is TGTGCCAGCAGCTCCGCCGGGCTTCTGGACATTCAGTACTTC.